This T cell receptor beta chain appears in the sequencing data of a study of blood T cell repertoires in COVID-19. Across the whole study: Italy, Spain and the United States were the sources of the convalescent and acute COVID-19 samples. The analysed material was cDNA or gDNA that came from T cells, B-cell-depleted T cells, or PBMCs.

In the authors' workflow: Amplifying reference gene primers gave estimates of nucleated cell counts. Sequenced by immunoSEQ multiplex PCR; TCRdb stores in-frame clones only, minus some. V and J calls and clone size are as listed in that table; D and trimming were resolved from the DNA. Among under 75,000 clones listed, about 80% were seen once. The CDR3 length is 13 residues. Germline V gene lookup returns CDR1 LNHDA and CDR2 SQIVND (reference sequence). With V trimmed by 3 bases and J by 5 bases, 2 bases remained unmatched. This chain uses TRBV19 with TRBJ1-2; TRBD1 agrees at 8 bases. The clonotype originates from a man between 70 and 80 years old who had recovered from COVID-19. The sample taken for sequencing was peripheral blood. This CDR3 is CASSMTGEYGYTF. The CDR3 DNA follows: TGTGCCAGTAGTATGACAGGGGAGTATGGCTACACCTTC.